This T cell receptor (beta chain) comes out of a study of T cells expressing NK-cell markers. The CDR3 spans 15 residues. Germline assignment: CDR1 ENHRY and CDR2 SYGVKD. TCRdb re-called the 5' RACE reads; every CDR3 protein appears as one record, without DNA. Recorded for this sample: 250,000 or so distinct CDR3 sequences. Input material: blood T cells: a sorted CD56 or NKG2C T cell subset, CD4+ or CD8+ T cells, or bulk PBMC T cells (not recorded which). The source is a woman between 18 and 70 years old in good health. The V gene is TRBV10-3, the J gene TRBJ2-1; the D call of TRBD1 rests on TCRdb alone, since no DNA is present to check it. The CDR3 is CAIKGEDSAYNEQFF.